Listed below are T cell receptor beta chains from one sample, sequenced in a study of immune evolution from preneoplasia to lung adenocarcinoma. Sequenced by immunoSEQ multiplex PCR; TCRdb stores in-frame clones only, minus some. The profile covers 4,000 to 4,500 clones, with around 82% appearing a single time and 13% to 15% taken by the ten largest. Sequenced: FFPE invasive lung adenocarcinoma tissue. These receptors came from a person between 65 and 79 years old with invasive lung adenocarcinoma. Some clones in this sample may be carry-over from other donors' samples. The CDR3 runs from the conserved cysteine through the conserved F or W. A D gene is named only where the DNA matches it firmly. Clone size is stated in some rows and not others, as once, few, many or a class when expanded.

j_gene: TRBJ2-6
v_gene: TRBV18
abundance: -
d_gene: TRBD1
CDR3nt: TGTGCCAGCTCACCGACAGGGGGCCCTGGGGCCAACGTCCTGACTTTC
CDR3aa: CASSPTGGPGANVLTF

j_gene: TRBJ2-5
v_gene: TRBV6-6
abundance: -
d_gene: -
CDR3nt: TGTGCCAGCAACGACCAAGAGACCCAGTACTTC
CDR3aa: CASNDQETQYF

j_gene: TRBJ1-4
v_gene: TRBV28
abundance: -
d_gene: -
CDR3nt: TGTGCCAGCAGTTTCCTGACGGGCGGTGATGAAAAACTGTTTTTT
CDR3aa: CASSFLTGGDEKLFF

j_gene: TRBJ1-6
v_gene: TRBV30
abundance: few
d_gene: TRBD1
CDR3nt: TGTGCCTGGAGTCCGGGACAGGGTTATAATTCACCCCTCCACTTT
CDR3aa: CAWSPGQGYNSPLHF

j_gene: TRBJ2-1
v_gene: TRBV7-2
abundance: -
d_gene: TRBD1
CDR3nt: TGTGCCAGCAGCCGCCAGGGGGCGCGAGAGCAGTTCTTC
CDR3aa: CASSRQGAREQFF

j_gene: TRBJ2-3
v_gene: TRBV30
abundance: -
d_gene: -
CDR3nt: TGTGCCTGGAGTGTACTAGTACCAGATACGCAGTATTTT
CDR3aa: CAWSVLVPDTQYF

j_gene: TRBJ2-2
v_gene: TRBV27
abundance: once
d_gene: -
CDR3nt: TGTGCCAGCAGTTCGAGTATGGGAAACACCGGGGAGCTGTTTTTT
CDR3aa: CASSSSMGNTGELFF

j_gene: TRBJ1-2
v_gene: TRBV6-1
abundance: -
d_gene: TRBD1
CDR3nt: TGTGCCAGCAGTGAACTGTGGGACAGGGTAGCCTATGGCTACACCTTC
CDR3aa: CASSELWDRVAYGYTF

j_gene: TRBJ2-1
v_gene: TRBV7-9
abundance: -
d_gene: TRBD2
CDR3nt: TGTGCCAGCAGCTTAGCGGGAGGGTTCTACAATGAGCAGTTCTTC
CDR3aa: CASSLAGGFYNEQFF

j_gene: TRBJ1-5
v_gene: TRBV30
abundance: -
d_gene: -
CDR3nt: TGTGCCTGGAGTGACGGGATGGGCAATCAGCCCCAGCATTTT
CDR3aa: CAWSDGMGNQPQHF

j_gene: TRBJ2-3
v_gene: TRBV7-9
abundance: -
d_gene: -
CDR3nt: TGTGCCAGCAGCTCCCTTTTAGTGCAGGGTGCCACAGATACGCAGTATTTT
CDR3aa: CASSSLLVQGATDTQYF

j_gene: TRBJ1-1
v_gene: TRBV6-5
abundance: -
d_gene: -
CDR3nt: TGTGCCAGCAGTTACTTCGGGGGGACTGAAGCTTTCTTT
CDR3aa: CASSYFGGTEAFF

j_gene: TRBJ2-3
v_gene: TRBV7-8
abundance: -
d_gene: TRBD2
CDR3nt: TGTGCCAGCAGCTTAGGGGAGGGATCGGAGCGGTATTTT
CDR3aa: CASSLGEGSERYF

j_gene: TRBJ1-1
v_gene: TRBV27
abundance: -
d_gene: TRBD1
CDR3nt: TGTGCCAGCAGTCTCCAGCCGGACAGGGGATATGAAGCTTTCTTT
CDR3aa: CASSLQPDRGYEAFF

j_gene: TRBJ2-3
v_gene: TRBV30
abundance: -
d_gene: -
CDR3nt: TGTGCCTGGAGCAGGGGCCCAGATACGCAGTATTTT
CDR3aa: CAWSRGPDTQYF

j_gene: TRBJ2-5
v_gene: TRBV9
abundance: few
d_gene: TRBD1
CDR3nt: TGTGCCAGCAGCGTGGACAGGGGGTATGAGGGCCAGTACTTC
CDR3aa: CASSVDRGYEGQYF

j_gene: TRBJ1-6
v_gene: TRBV9
abundance: -
d_gene: TRBD1
CDR3nt: TGTGCCAGCAGCGCAGGACAGGGGGGATATAATTCACCCCTCCACTTT
CDR3aa: CASSAGQGGYNSPLHF

j_gene: TRBJ2-3
v_gene: TRBV7-7
abundance: -
d_gene: -
CDR3nt: TGTGCTAGCAGCTTAAATTCGGGGGCAGATACGCAGTATTTT
CDR3aa: CASSLNSGADTQYF

j_gene: TRBJ2-5
v_gene: TRBV21-1
abundance: -
d_gene: -
CDR3nt: TGTGCCAGCAGCAACCGGGCCCCAGGAGAGACCCAGTACTTC
CDR3aa: CASSNRAPGETQYF

j_gene: TRBJ1-1
v_gene: TRBV5-1
abundance: -
d_gene: -
CDR3nt: TGCGCCAGCAGGGCCCCGAATCCCAGAGCCTCTGAAGCTTTCTTT
CDR3aa: CASRAPNPRASEAFF

j_gene: TRBJ1-2
v_gene: TRBV16
abundance: -
d_gene: -
CDR3nt: TGTGCCAGCAGCCAATCTACGACAGGATATGGCTACACCTTC
CDR3aa: CASSQSTTGYGYTF

j_gene: TRBJ1-4
v_gene: TRBV2
abundance: -
d_gene: -
CDR3nt: TGTGCCAGCATCCGGGACGGAAATGAAAAACTGTTTTTT
CDR3aa: CASIRDGNEKLFF

j_gene: TRBJ1-4
v_gene: TRBV10-2
abundance: large
d_gene: -
CDR3nt: TGCGCCAGCGGGGGAGAAAAACTGTTTTTT
CDR3aa: CASGGEKLFF

j_gene: TRBJ1-2
v_gene: TRBV7-8
abundance: -
d_gene: -
CDR3nt: TGTGCCAGCAGCTTAGCCCCGACAGCTAACTATGGCTACACCTTC
CDR3aa: CASSLAPTANYGYTF

j_gene: TRBJ2-2
v_gene: TRBV5-6
abundance: -
d_gene: -
CDR3nt: TGTGCCAGCAGCCACGGATCCCTAGACACCGGGGAGCTGTTTTTT
CDR3aa: CASSHGSLDTGELFF

j_gene: TRBJ2-4
v_gene: TRBV29-1
abundance: -
d_gene: TRBD2
CDR3nt: TGCAGCGCTTGGAGCGGGGACATTCAGTACTTC
CDR3aa: CSAWSGDIQYF

j_gene: TRBJ2-5
v_gene: TRBV5-1
abundance: -
d_gene: TRBD2
CDR3nt: TGCGCCAGCAGCCCTTTCCTAGCGGGGGGTCTGGAGTCCCAGTACTTC
CDR3aa: CASSPFLAGGLESQYF

j_gene: TRBJ1-3
v_gene: TRBV13
abundance: -
d_gene: -
CDR3nt: TGTGCCAGCAGCTTAGGCCAGGGACCTGTTTTT
CDR3aa: CASSLGQGPVF